This T cell receptor beta chain was captured by sequencing in a study of immune characterization of retroperitoneal liposarcoma. TCRdb fed the PCR reads into MiXCR, producing one record per CDR3 protein. This sample has fewer than 9,000 distinct CDR3 sequences, with under 55% found just once. V trimming: 4 bases; J trimming: 5 bases; junction bases outside the gene matches: 2. Germline values: CDR1 SGHRS, CDR2 YFSETQ. The length of the CDR3 is 13 residues. In its sample, this clonotype was seen many times. The specimen sequenced was tumor tissue. The sequence derives from a male donor with retroperitoneal liposarcoma. The chain combines TRBV5-1 with TRBJ1-2, with 10 nucleotides matching TRBD1. CDR3 bases: TGCGCCAGCAGCAAGGGACAGGGGTATGGCTACACCTTC. Translation: CASSKGQGYGYTF. Variable domain in full (rest from reference TRBV5-1 and TRBJ1-2): KAGVTQTPRYLIKTRGQQVTLSCSPISGHRSVSWYQQTPGQGLQFLFEYFSETQRNKGNFPGRFSGRQFSNSRSEMNVSTLELGDSALYLCASSKGQGYGYTFGSGTRLTVV.